What follows are 4 T cell receptor beta chains derived from one specimen sequenced in a study of T cell responses to AZD1222 COVID-19 vaccine. Clones were read by immunoSEQ multiplex PCR, and TCRdb kept only the in-frame ones, dropping some. In the table there are over 100,000 clones, 85% to 95% of which are singletons. Sequencing was performed on peripheral blood, taken on day 0 of AZD1222 vaccination. The receptors stem from an adult in good health.

The chain recombines TRBV2 with TRBJ2-1; D possibly corresponds to TRBD2 (6 bases). Germline V gene data show CDR1 as SNHLY and CDR2 as FYNNEI. V was shortened by 6 bases and J by 8 bases, with 11 bases between the two germline ends. The CDR3 is 12 residues long. The CDR3 coding sequence is TGTGCCAGCAGCGCAACTAGCTATGAGCAGTTCTTC. Translated, it gives CASSATSYEQFF.

The chain has TRBV30 and TRBJ1-1, with D possibly TRBD1 on 5 matching bases. CDR3 size: 15 residues. Germline CDR1 and CDR2: GTSNPN and SVGIG (reference sequence). V lost 3 bases and J 4 bases, leaving 18 bases between the germline ends. CDR3 loop: CAWRDYKGNITEAFF. The CDR3 DNA reads TGTGCCTGGAGAGATTATAAGGGGAATATCACTGAAGCTTTCTTT.

The V gene is TRBV7-9, the J gene TRBJ1-2; no reliable D call. This CDR3 contains 16 residues. Germline CDR1 reads SEHNR; CDR2 reads FQNEAQ (reference sequence). Trimming cost V 5 bases and J 0 bases, with 16 bases left between them. The CDR3 DNA follows: TGTGCCAGCAGCCCTACGGGTCACAGAGCTAACTATGGCTACACCTTC. Its translation is CASSPTGHRANYGYTF.

The chain employs TRBV11-2 and TRBJ2-2; D is ambiguous. There are 13 residues in the CDR3. Trimming stripped 1 base from V and 6 bases from J, with 6 bases between. Germline CDR1 and CDR2: SGHAT and FQNNGV. The CDR3 here is CASSLVGSGELFF. The CDR3 DNA follows: TGTGCCAGCAGCTTAGTTGGGTCCGGGGAGCTGTTTTTT.